Sequencing of this TCR beta chain was carried out in a study of beta chain features in type 1 diabetes. General study results and limits: Among all four CD4+ subsets, Type 1 diabetes patients had TCRB CDR3s that were moderately but significantly shorter.

This clone was seen more than once but under ten times. Its cognate antigen is unknown. The isolated RNA, all of it, was reverse transcribed, so expressed TCRB transcripts were what got sequenced. Profiled with immunoSEQ multiplex PCR; TCRdb holds only in-frame clones, not every one. The data show roughly 450,000 clones, about an eighth seen once. The sequenced sample was naive CD4+ T cells from blood. The receptor's source is a woman between 18 and 29 years old in good health.

The CDR3 sequence is CASSLEASGGPSTDTQYF. The CDR3 nucleotides are TGCGCCAGCAGCTTGGAGGCTAGCGGGGGCCCTAGCACAGATACGCAGTATTTT. This sequence joins TRBV5-1 and TRBJ2-3; 10 bases are a match to TRBD2. The germline CDR1 and CDR2 sequences are SGHRS and YFSETQ. CDR3 length: 18 residues. Trimming cost V 0 bases and J 0 bases; bases outside gene matches: 7.